The T cell receptor beta chain described here comes from a study of T cells in Graves' hyperthyroidism and ophthalmopathy. Study outcomes and limitations: Among thyroid clonotypes expanded above 0.001, most also appeared in blood.

V lost 6 bases and J lost 4, with 19 bases in between. Germline values: CDR1 SNHLY, CDR2 FYNNEI. This CDR3 is 16 amino acids long. RNA transcripts gave rise to amplified TCR beta CDR3 regions. TCR CDR3 underwent first-round RT-PCR with the HTBI primer set. One entry per CDR3 protein results from TCRdb running MiXCR on the multiplex PCR reads. Among roughly 700,000 distinct CDR3 sequences listed, 12% to 15% were seen once. This clonotype was observed many times. As yet, its antigen is unknown. A lack of ophthalmopathy progression within 18 months defined stable Graves' hyperthyroidism. Patients between 18 and 65 years old had hyperthyroidism, newly diagnosed and lasting under 2 months.

The sequenced sample consisted of blood. The sequence came from a woman aged 18-29 years with Graves' hyperthyroidism. This rearrangement joins TRBV2 to TRBJ2-1; no definite D call. This CDR3 is CASSSLLVTVYNEQFF. The CDR3 region has the DNA TGTGCCAGCAGCTCTCTATTAGTAACGGTGTACAATGAGCAGTTCTTC.